What follows are 26 T cell receptor beta chains derived from one specimen sequenced in a study of spatial heterogeneity in lung cancer. Using its own MiXCR run on the 5' RACE reads, TCRdb lists one record per CDR3 protein. The sample lists thousands of distinct CDR3 sequences, around 15% occurring once. Time point indicated: sample taken at primary tumor resection. The sample here was normal lung tissue next to the tumor, taken at surgery. These receptors all come from a male donor with early-stage non-small cell lung cancer.

V and J are TRBV6-5 and TRBJ2-5; 12 nucleotides match TRBD2. Germline V CDR1 and CDR2: MNHEY, SVGAGI. The CDR3 contains 17 residues. V gave up 0 bases and J gave up 4 bases; unmatched junction bases: 6. CDR3 coding DNA: TGTGCCAGCAGTTACTCGAATCTAGCGGGGGGGCGAGAGACCCAGTACTTC. Translating gives CASSYSNLAGGRETQYF.

This clonotype has a handful of counts. The rearrangement links TRBV7-2 to TRBJ1-5; D is uncertain. The CDR3 has 14 residues. Per the germline V gene, CDR1 is SGHTA and CDR2 is FQGNSA. V shed 4 bases and J shed 4 bases, with 11 bases lying between them. CDR3 amino acids: CASSSLSRNQPQHF. The DNA for the CDR3 is TGTGCCAGCAGCTCCCTTTCTCGAAATCAGCCCCAGCATTTT.

The genes are TRBV20-1 and TRBJ2-5, with D perhaps matching TRBD1 or TRBD2 (6 bases each). Per the germline V gene, CDR1 is DFQATT and CDR2 is SNEGSKA (reference sequence). Trimming cost V 3 bases and J 5 bases, with 13 bases left between them. The CDR3 consists of 13 residues. The CDR3 spells CSASKGGRETQYF. In DNA, the CDR3 is TGCAGTGCTAGTAAGGGGGGCCGGGAGACCCAGTACTTC.

This clonotype was seen a few times. The rearrangement uses TRBV10-3 and TRBJ2-1, with D perhaps being TRBD1 or TRBD2 (5 bases each). V was pared by 0 bases and J by 3 bases, with 12 bases between. This CDR3 region has 16 residues. Germline CDR1 is ENHRY and CDR2 is SYGVKD. The CDR3 loop is CAISESRDRIYNEQFF. The CDR3 DNA is TGTGCCATCAGTGAGTCAAGGGACCGAATCTACAATGAGCAGTTCTTC.

Points on this clonotype: One base away lies a much larger clone, so this may be a sequencing read error. The rearrangement links TRBV30 to TRBJ1-1, with D perhaps matching TRBD1 (5 bases). This CDR3 spans 14 amino acids. Germline V lookup: CDR1 GTSNPN, CDR2 SVGIG (reference sequence). The ends were cut back, 0 bases at V and 4 bases at J, with 12 bases in the middle. The CDR3 here is CAWSVPGPSTEAFF. The CDR3 bases are TGTGCCTGGAGTGTACCAGGGCCGAGCACTGAAGCTTTCTTT.

The CDR3 DNA follows: TGTGCCAGCAGCTTGGGGGGACGGGACAGGGCCAATTCACCCCTCCACTTT. It yields the protein CASSLGGRDRANSPLHF. This chain joins TRBV5-4 and TRBJ1-6, with 9 bases matching TRBD1. Losses at the gene ends were 0 bases for V and 7 bases for J; bases not matched to a gene: 8. The CDR3 runs 17 residues. CDR1 SGHNT and CDR2 YYREEE come from the germline V gene (reference sequence).

This clonotype counts as large. The chain combines TRBV20-1 with TRBJ2-1, with a possible D match to TRBD2 (5 bases). V was trimmed by 1 base and J by 0 bases, leaving 13 bases between them. The CDR3 is 16 residues long. Per germline, CDR1 DFQATT and CDR2 SNEGSKA (reference sequence). The CDR3: CSARGPSSRSYNEQFF. As DNA, the CDR3 is TGCAGTGCTAGAGGTCCTAGCAGTCGCTCCTACAATGAGCAGTTCTTC.

In this sample, this clonotype turned up a few times. V is TRBV6-5 and J is TRBJ2-7; possibly TRBD2 for D (6 bases). The CDR3 contains 15 residues. Looked up from germline, CDR1 is MNHEY and CDR2 is SVGAGI. V shed 2 bases and J shed 0 bases, with 11 bases lying between them. The CDR3 is CASSYRGTPSYEQYF. The CDR3, as DNA: TGTGCCAGCAGTTACCGCGGGACTCCCTCCTACGAGCAGTACTTC.

The V and J genes are TRBV7-2 and TRBJ1-1; D might be TRBD1 (6 bases). The germline V gene encodes CDR1 SGHTA and CDR2 FQGNSA. V lost 2 bases to trimming and J lost 5 bases, with 15 bases between them. The CDR3 has 15 residues. As DNA, the CDR3 is TGTGCCAGCAGCTTACTCCAGGGGCTGAGGACTGAAGCTTTCTTT. Translated: CASSLLQGLRTEAFF.

This clonotype was observed many times. The V call is TRBV6-5, the J call TRBJ1-1, with 7 bases fitting TRBD1. The V segment lost 5 bases and the J segment 7 bases; nucleotides outside the gene matches: 4. This CDR3 has 12 amino acids. In germline, CDR1 is MNHEY, CDR2 SVGAGI. In DNA form, the CDR3 reads TGTGCCAGCAGTAACAGGGGAGTTGAAGCTTTCTTT. Protein sequence: CASSNRGVEAFF.

The gene calls are TRBV13 and TRBJ2-5; no clear D gene. CDR3 length equals 13 residues. Germline CDR1 PRHDT, CDR2 FYEKMQ (reference sequence). Trimming cost V 5 bases and J 4 bases, with 11 bases left between them. The CDR3 reads CASSPRPGETQYF. CDR3 in DNA: TGTGCCAGCAGCCCAAGACCCGGAGAGACCCAGTACTTC.

The rearrangement uses TRBV5-5 and TRBJ2-7; possibly TRBD1 or TRBD2 for D (5 bases each). Germline CDR1 SGHKS, CDR2 YYEKEE (reference sequence). V lost 4 bases to trimming and J lost 4 bases, with 15 bases between them. The CDR3 consists of 14 residues. This chain's CDR3 is CASSPGLSRYEQYF. CDR3 sequence (DNA): TGTGCCAGCAGCCCGGGGCTATCTCGTTACGAGCAGTACTTC. Using reference TRBV5-5 and TRBJ2-7 for the parts outside the CDR3, the full variable domain is DAGVTQSPTHLIKTRGQQVTLRCSPISGHKSVSWYQQVLGQGPQFIFQYYEKEERGRGNFPDRFSARQFPNYSSELNVNALLLGDSALYLCASSPGLSRYEQYFGPGTRLTVT.

In the case of this clonotype: The germline gene is not matched at one end of the junction; a read error may be the cause. This chain joins TRBV6-4 and TRBJ2-1; no definite D call. Germline V gene sequence: CDR1 MRHNA, CDR2 SNTAGT. This CDR3 contains 16 residues. DNA for the CDR3: TGTGCCAACAGTGACTCAGAGAGGAGCTCCTACAATGAGCAGTTCTTC. Amino acids: CANSDSERSSYNEQFF.

This clonotype appeared many times. V and J are TRBV7-8 and TRBJ2-1, with 8 bases lining up with TRBD2. CDR3 length: 12 amino acids. Germline CDR1 reads SGHVS; CDR2 reads FQNEAQ. V shed 3 bases, J shed 8 bases, and the junction held 0 bases outside the gene matches. CDR3 region: CASSFSGDEQFF. In nucleotides, the CDR3 is TGTGCCAGCAGCTTTAGCGGGGATGAGCAGTTCTTC.

This clonotype was counted between two and nine times. CDR3 nucleotide sequence: TGTGCCAGCAGCCAAGACTATAAAAACTACGAGCAGTACTTC. Translated: CASSQDYKNYEQYF. The chain employs TRBV4-2 and TRBJ2-7; no definite D call. Trimming pared 0 bases from V and 3 bases from J, leaving 9 bases between. Germline-derived CDR1 and CDR2 are LGHNA and YNFKEQ. The CDR3 spans 14 residues.

The chain combines TRBV11-2 with TRBJ2-3, with 7 bases matching TRBD1. The germline gives CDR1 SGHAT, CDR2 FQNNGV. CDR3 length equals 16 residues. J gave up 3 bases and V 5 bases, and 11 bases lay outside the gene matches. CDR3 residues: CASSARQGQKTDTQYF. Written as DNA, the CDR3 is TGTGCCAGCAGCGCGCGACAGGGCCAGAAGACAGATACGCAGTATTTT.

This clonotype was seen ten or more times. V gene TRBV7-9 combines with J gene TRBJ1-4; D ambiguous. The CDR3 covers 12 residues. V was trimmed by 3 bases and J by 8 bases, leaving 7 bases between them. CDR1 is SEHNR and CDR2 is FQNEAQ in the germline V gene (reference sequence). This CDR3 reads CASSFTEEKLFF. In nucleotides, the CDR3 is TGTGCCAGCAGCTTCACGGAGGAAAAACTGTTTTTT.

This clonotype was picked up many times. Written as DNA, the CDR3 is TGTGCCAGCAGCCCACAGGGGAATTCCTACGAGCAGTACTTC. Its protein is CASSPQGNSYEQYF. The V call is TRBV7-2, the J call TRBJ2-7, with 7 bases lining up with TRBD1. There are 14 residues in the CDR3. V shed 5 bases and J 1 base; nucleotides not matched to a gene: 5. In germline, CDR1 is SGHTA, CDR2 FQGNSA. The entire variable domain, with the rest obtained from reference TRBV7-2 and TRBJ2-7, is as follows: GAGVSQSPSNKVTEKGKDVELRCDPISGHTALYWYRQSLGQGLEFLIYFQGNSAPDKSGLPSDRFSAERTGGSVSTLTIQRTQQEDSAVYLCASSPQGNSYEQYFGPGTRLTVT.

This clonotype was seen a handful of times. The chain links TRBV7-2 to TRBJ2-3, with TRBD2 identical over 8 bases. The CDR3 totals 15 residues. CDR1 SGHTA and CDR2 FQGNSA come from the germline V gene. V was clipped by 3 bases and J by 0 bases; unmatched bases: 2. The CDR3 here is CASSFGLASTDTQYF. CDR3 sequence (DNA): TGTGCCAGCAGCTTCGGACTAGCTAGCACAGATACGCAGTATTTT.

This clonotype qualifies as medium-sized (0.01 to 0.1%). V and J are TRBV20-1 and TRBJ2-3, with 8 bases aligning to TRBD2. Unmatched junction bases numbered 5, after V lost 5 bases and J lost 4 bases. Germline CDR1 is DFQATT and CDR2 is SNEGSKA (reference sequence). CDR3 length equals 13 residues. CDR3 loop: CSAGGLEADTQYF. The DNA of the CDR3 is TGCAGTGCTGGGGGACTAGAGGCAGATACGCAGTATTTT.

By share of the sample, this clonotype is medium-sized (0.01 to 0.1%). The J gene is TRBJ1-3, the V gene TRBV7-9; D gene unclear. Germline loops: CDR1 SEHNR, CDR2 FQNEAQ (reference sequence). V was cut by 3 bases and J by 4 bases, with 10 bases left in between. The CDR3 runs to 14 residues. In DNA, the CDR3 is TGTGCCAGCAGCTTTGCAGGAGACGGAAACACCATATATTTT. Its translation: CASSFAGDGNTIYF.

This clonotype was found a few times. This sequence joins TRBV7-8 and TRBJ2-1; a possible D gene is TRBD1 (6 bases). The germline gives CDR1 SGHVS, CDR2 FQNEAQ. The length of the CDR3 is 16 residues. Trimming pared 5 bases from V and 7 bases from J, leaving 21 bases between. CDR3 region: CASSPAMTGPGNEQFF. Written as DNA, the CDR3 is TGTGCCAGCAGCCCTGCCATGACAGGCCCGGGGAATGAGCAGTTCTTC.

This clonotype showed up many times. This chain connects TRBV24-1 to TRBJ2-7, with a possible D match to TRBD1 (6 bases). The CDR3 totals 16 residues. V lost 5 bases and J 0 bases, leaving 16 bases between the germline ends. Germline V gene lookup returns CDR1 KGHDR and CDR2 SFDVKD. The CDR3 reads CATSAPARDNSYEQYF. CDR3 coding DNA: TGTGCCACCAGTGCCCCTGCCAGGGACAACTCCTACGAGCAGTACTTC.

This clonotype turned up a few times. The genes are TRBV28 and TRBJ2-7; 14 nucleotides agree with TRBD2. Germline CDR1 reads MDHEN; CDR2 reads SYDVKM. This CDR3 has 16 amino acids. Germline trimming cut 4 bases from V and 4 bases from J; bases unmatched to any gene: 6. This CDR3 is CASSSPGTSGSYEQYF. The CDR3 DNA reads TGTGCCAGCAGTTCCCCCGGGACTAGCGGGAGTTACGAGCAGTACTTC.

This clonotype turned up a few times. This chain uses TRBV20-1 with TRBJ1-6; no clear D. The germline CDR1 and CDR2 sequences are DFQATT and SNEGSKA (reference sequence). The CDR3 covers 13 residues. V was shortened by 2 bases and J by 10 bases, with 12 bases between the two germline ends. Written as DNA, the CDR3 is TGCAGTGCTAGAACCGATCCCGTGTCACCCCTCCACTTT. Protein: CSARTDPVSPLHF.

This clonotype came up a few times. The chain uses TRBV20-1 and TRBJ1-2, with D perhaps TRBD1 (6 bases). Germline V gene sequence: CDR1 DFQATT, CDR2 SNEGSKA (reference sequence). Trimming cost V 3 bases and J 5 bases, with 16 bases left between them. There are 14 residues in the CDR3. The CDR3 spells CSASSSGTPYGYTF. In DNA, the CDR3 is TGCAGTGCTAGCTCCTCCGGGACACCGTATGGCTACACCTTC.